The rows below give T cell receptor beta chains drawn from one sample of a study of shared clonotypes between healthy human individuals. The repertoire was sequenced with immunoSEQ multiplex PCR; TCRdb's copy has only in-frame clones and lacks some. Among 550,000 to 850,000 clones listed, approximately 74% were seen once. Sequenced sample: memory CD4+ T cells sorted from blood. The receptors shown here come from a woman aged 30 to 39 in good health. The CDR3 runs from the conserved cysteine through the conserved F or W. The D gene is left open where the match is weak. The size of a clone is reported for some rows only, either as once, few or many, or as a class for expanded clones.

size,D,J,V,length,CDR3,DNA
.,TRBD1,TRBJ2-5,TRBV20-1,11,CSLGQQETQYF,TGCAGTCTGGGACAGCAAGAGACCCAGTACTTC
.,.,TRBJ2-6,TRBV7-8,16,CASSSPISDKANVLTF,TGTGCCAGCAGCTCCCCCATATCCGACAAGGCCAACGTCCTGACTTTC
.,.,TRBJ1-5,TRBV7-2,12,CASSFPGQPQHF,TGTGCCAGCAGCTTTCCGGGCCAGCCCCAGCATTTT
.,TRBD1,TRBJ1-2,TRBV11-2,14,CASRAPGQSYGYTF,TGTGCCAGCAGGGCACCGGGACAGTCTTATGGCTACACCTTC
few,TRBD1,TRBJ2-1,TRBV2,11,CASGFDRERFF,TGTGCCAGCGGATTCGACAGGGAAAGGTTCTTC
.,TRBD1,TRBJ2-7,TRBV7-2,14,CASSTRGSQGWQYF,TGTGCCAGCAGCACCAGGGGGTCTCAGGGTTGGCAGTACTTC
once,.,TRBJ1-5,TRBV6-5,12,CASSSPPQPQHF,TGTGCCAGCAGTTCTCCCCCCCAGCCCCAGCATTTT
once,.,TRBJ2-7,TRBV18,13,CASSLDEETEQYF,TGTGCCAGCTCACTGGACGAGGAGACCGAGCAGTACTTC
.,.,TRBJ1-1,TRBV4-1,14,CASSQVARNTEAFF,TGCGCCAGCAGCCAAGTGGCCAGAAACACTGAAGCTTTCTTT
.,TRBD1,TRBJ1-6,TRBV19,16,CASSREPGQLFAPLHF,TGTGCCAGTAGCCGAGAACCGGGACAGCTATTTGCACCCCTCCACTTT
.,.,TRBJ1-1,TRBV6-6,15,CASSYSARGNTEAFF,TGTGCCAGCAGTTACTCGGCGCGGGGAAACACTGAAGCTTTCTTT
.,TRBD2,TRBJ2-7,TRBV19,14,CASSPGLAEYEQYF,TGTGCCAGTAGCCCGGGACTAGCGGAATACGAGCAGTACTTC
.,.,TRBJ2-7,TRBV10-3,13,CAIAPGSSYEQYF,TGTGCCATCGCTCCAGGGTCCTCCTACGAGCAGTACTTC
.,.,TRBJ1-1,TRBV28,14,CASSFSPGDTEAFF,TGTGCCAGCAGTTTTTCGCCCGGGGACACTGAAGCTTTCTTT
.,TRBD2,TRBJ2-7,TRBV4-1,16,CASSQSFSGGLYEQYF,TGCGCCAGCAGCCAATCCTTTAGCGGGGGTCTCTACGAGCAGTACTTC
few,TRBD2,TRBJ2-1,TRBV14,17,CASSLGTSGSTWNEQFF,TGTGCCAGCAGCCTTGGGACTAGCGGGAGTACTTGGAATGAGCAGTTCTTC
.,TRBD1,TRBJ2-1,TRBV5-5,15,CASSPGQGSYNEQFF,TGTGCCAGCAGCCCGGGACAGGGGTCCTACAATGAGCAGTTCTTC
.,TRBD1,TRBJ2-5,TRBV28,14,CASNAPHRGETQYF,TGTGCCAGCAATGCCCCCCACAGGGGAGAGACCCAGTACTTC
few,.,TRBJ1-5,TRBV28,15,CASSSSGSSNQPQHF,TGTGCCAGCAGTTCATCGGGTAGCAGCAATCAGCCCCAGCATTTT
.,TRBD1,TRBJ1-5,TRBV18,15,CASSPLGQGNQPQHF,TGTGCCAGCTCACCACTGGGACAGGGCAATCAGCCCCAGCATTTT